The next 14 T cell receptor beta chains were all read from a single sample in a study of blood T cell repertoires in COVID-19. Libraries were prepared by immunoSEQ multiplex PCR; TCRdb keeps only in-frame clonotypes and omits some of them. The sample contains 650,000 to 800,000 clones, 85% to 90% of which appear only once. The source material was peripheral blood. All receptors come from a woman between 18 and 30 years old with acute or convalescent COVID-19.

The genes are TRBV5-1 and TRBJ2-6, with 7 positions matching TRBD1. The V segment lost 7 bases and the J segment 3 bases; nucleotides outside the gene matches: 4. The CDR3 spans 14 residues. Germline assignment: CDR1 SGHRS and CDR2 YFSETQ. The CDR3 here is CASQGDGGANVLTF. CDR3 bases: TGCGCCAGCCAGGGGGACGGTGGGGCCAACGTCCTGACTTTC.

This rearrangement joins TRBV5-1 to TRBJ1-3; D possibly corresponds to TRBD1 (6 bases). Between the trimmed V and J ends, which lost 4 bases and 0 bases, there was a span of 14 bases. The CDR3 covers 16 residues. From germline, CDR1 is SGHRS and CDR2 YFSETQ. CDR3: CASSTGTASSGNTIYF. CDR3 coding DNA: TGCGCCAGCAGCACAGGGACCGCGAGCTCTGGAAACACCATATATTTT. Variable domain in full (rest from reference TRBV5-1 and TRBJ1-3): KAGVTQTPRYLIKTRGQQVTLSCSPISGHRSVSWYQQTPGQGLQFLFEYFSETQRNKGNFPGRFSGRQFSNSRSEMNVSTLELGDSALYLCASSTGTASSGNTIYFGEGSWLTVV.

V usage is TRBV5-8 and J usage is TRBJ2-3; 8 bases are a match to TRBD2. Germline-derived CDR1 and CDR2 are SGHTS and YDEGEE. The CDR3 loop spans 16 amino acids. Trimming cost V 0 bases and J 4 bases; bases outside gene matches: 7. CDR3 in DNA: TGTGCCAGCAGCTTGGGAGGCGGGGGGCACGCAGATACGCAGTATTTT. This codes for CASSLGGGGHADTQYF.

The chain is built from TRBV6-5 and TRBJ1-1, with D unresolved. CDR3 length equals 15 residues. Germline values: CDR1 MNHEY, CDR2 SVGAGI. With 3 bases removed from V and 1 base from J, the gap between germline ends came to 12 bases. CDR3 sequence (DNA): TGTGCCAGCAGTTATTCGTCCGGGAGGAACACTGAAGCTTTCTTT. This translates into CASSYSSGRNTEAFF.

This clone was seen more than once but under ten times. The V gene is TRBV4-3, the J gene TRBJ2-7, with D possibly TRBD2 on 6 matching bases. Germline assignment: CDR1 LGHNA and CDR2 YSLEER. The CDR3 extends over 15 amino acids. V lost 1 base and J lost 0, with 10 bases in between. CDR3 region: CASSQVEGSSYEQYF. The CDR3 region has the DNA TGCGCCAGCAGCCAAGTGGAGGGGAGCTCCTACGAGCAGTACTTC.

The chain has TRBV9 and TRBJ2-5, with a weak D call TRBD1 (5 bases). The V gene lost 1 base and the J gene lost 5 bases, with 18 bases spanning the gap. This CDR3 is built from 16 residues. Germline CDR1 and CDR2: SGDLS and YYNGEE. The CDR3 reads CASSVQGSLAGETQYF. The CDR3 region has the DNA TGTGCCAGCAGCGTACAGGGTAGCTTGGCCGGGGAGACCCAGTACTTC.

J is TRBJ2-3 and V is TRBV3-1 (or the pseudogene TRBV3-2); tentatively, D is TRBD2 (7 bases). Germline lookup yields CDR1 LGHDT and CDR2 YNNKEL (reference sequence). Trimming stripped 4 bases from V and 2 bases from J, with 19 bases between. This CDR3 has 17 amino acids. The CDR3 protein is CASSPEVGGALTDTQYF. DNA for the CDR3: TGTGCCAGCAGCCCAGAGGTGGGGGGGGCACTCACAGATACGCAGTATTTT.

The gene calls are TRBV2 and TRBJ1-5; 7 nucleotides match TRBD1. The CDR3 is made up of 15 amino acids. Germline V gene data show CDR1 as SNHLY and CDR2 as FYNNEI. The trim removed 11 bases at V and 0 bases at J, leaving 10 bases unmatched. The CDR3 coding sequence is TGTGCCTCCGAGGACAGGATCTATAGCAATCAGCCCCAGCATTTT. It specifies CASEDRIYSNQPQHF.

V and J are TRBV4-2 and TRBJ2-3, with 9 bases matching TRBD2. Germline lookup yields CDR1 LGHNA and CDR2 YNFKEQ. Unmatched junction bases numbered 12, after V lost 5 bases and J lost 0 bases. CDR3 length equals 18 residues. CDR3 in DNA: TGTGCCAGCAGCTACTCAGCACTAGCGGGCCTTAGCACAGATACGCAGTATTTT. Amino acids: CASSYSALAGLSTDTQYF.

The chain recombines TRBV4-3 with TRBJ1-2, with TRBD1 identical over 7 bases. CDR1 and CDR2 (germline): LGHNA, YSLEER. Trimming took 0 bases from V and 7 from J; bases not matched to a gene: 14. This CDR3 has 17 residues. As DNA, the CDR3 is TGCGCCAGCAGCCAAGAGGAGCGGCTACAGGGGCCGTTTGGCTACACCTTC. This codes for CASSQEERLQGPFGYTF.

In the case of this clone: Other DNA sequences in the same sample also yield this CDR3. The V gene is TRBV20-1, the J gene TRBJ2-7; the match to TRBD1 covers 8 bases. Germline V gene lookup returns CDR1 DFQATT and CDR2 SNEGSKA (reference sequence). CDR3 length: 11 amino acids. After removal of 6 bases from V and 3 bases from J, the junction contained 1 base not matched to a gene. The CDR3 region has the DNA TGCAGTGCCGGACAGGGCTACGAGCAGTACTTC. Protein sequence: CSAGQGYEQYF.

The chain uses TRBV15 and TRBJ1-2, with 7 bases fitting TRBD1. V was clipped by 1 base and J by 0 bases; unmatched bases: 2. This CDR3 is built from 15 residues. From germline, CDR1 is LNHNV and CDR2 YYDKDF (reference sequence). The CDR3 region has the DNA TGTGCCACCAGCAGAGCCGACAGGGCTAACTATGGCTACACCTTC. It is translated as CATSRADRANYGYTF.

To note about this clone: The same CDR3 also results from other DNA sequences found in this sample. This chain's CDR3 is CASSQGGRAYGYTF. CDR3 sequence (DNA): TGTGCCAGCAGCCAAGGGGGCAGGGCCTATGGCTACACCTTC. The gene calls are TRBV3-1 (or the pseudogene TRBV3-2) and TRBJ1-2; a possible D gene is TRBD1 (5 bases). Per the germline V gene, CDR1 is LGHDT and CDR2 is YNNKEL (reference sequence). The CDR3 runs 14 residues. Trimming took 1 base from V and 4 from J, leaving 10 bases between them.

V gene TRBV19 combines with J gene TRBJ1-1; D call uncertain. Germline CDR1 LNHDA, CDR2 SQIVND (reference sequence). The CDR3 has 15 amino acids. The V gene lost 5 bases and the J gene lost 1 base, with 14 bases spanning the gap. Here the CDR3 reads CASSPLGLGNTEAFF. The CDR3 DNA reads as TGTGCCAGTAGTCCCCTCGGGTTGGGGAACACTGAAGCTTTCTTT.